This T cell receptor beta chain was sequenced during a study of OX40 agonist ivuxolimab in advanced cancers. For the wider study: Ivuxolimab was a fully human IgG2 agonistic monoclonal antibody targeting the costimulatory receptor OX40 (CD134). Intravenous ivuxolimab was administered to patients every 2 weeks at six dose levels: 0.01, 0.1, 0.3, 1.5, 3 and 10 mg/kg. Among the roughly 54 dose-escalation patients, approximately 20 had hepatocellular carcinoma, 15 or so melanoma, 9 renal cell carcinoma and 9 head and neck cancer. In the dose-escalation cohort, 82.7% of patients were male, and the mean age was roughly 60 years, with a range of about 23 to 80. Prior anti-PD-1, anti-PD-L1 or anti-CTLA-4 therapy was permitted, and checkpoint inhibitors had been received by roughly 42% of dose-escalation patients. Partial responses occurred in three dose-escalation patients, of whom one had hepatocellular carcinoma and two had cutaneous melanoma. Peripheral TCRbeta sequencing aimed to test whether ivuxolimab altered TCR sequence diversity and caused clonal T-cell expansion. The paper describes the monotherapy dose-escalation part (N ≈ 49 patients) of the phase I trial of ivuxolimab. Paper-wide results and their limitations: At doses of 0.1 to 3.0 mg/kg, clonal expansion of both CD4+ and CD8+ blood T cells was observed from baseline to week 6. The antigen specificity of the clonally expanded peripheral T cells was not determined. Low levels of normalized T-cell clonal expansion were also seen in some patients who did not respond. After ivuxolimab, expanded clones were on average more numerous among CD8+ T cells than among CD4+ T cells. In the 0.1-3.0 mg/kg groups, partial responders were among the patients with the lowest normalized peripheral clonal expansion, particularly in CD8+ T cells.

Patients with autoimmune disease history or receiving systemic immunosuppression were excluded from the trial. Peripheral blood for TCR sequencing was collected from all dose cohorts at baseline, on cycle 4 day 1, and on cycle 7 day 1. The samples were drawn from a first-in-human, open-label, multicenter phase I dose-escalation trial of ivuxolimab. Adults with locally advanced or metastatic head and neck squamous cell, hepatocellular, melanoma or renal cell carcinoma were enrolled in the trial. Before TCR sequencing, CD4+ T cells and CD8+ T cells were sorted from peripheral blood as separate populations. From cysteine to phenylalanine, the CDR3 is 16 amino acids long. Only the CDR3 DNA stays, 48 bases, in frame from base 1. According to the germline V gene (reference sequence), CDR1 reads SEHNR and CDR2 reads FQNEAQ. At the junction V is shortened by 6 bases and J by 3 bases, with 21 bases in between.

For sequencing of the TCRbeta CDR3 region, genomic DNA was extracted from the sorted cells. The immunoSEQ Assay was used to sequence the TCRbeta CDR3 regions. TCRdb provides this immuneACCESS table in a form limited to in-frame rearrangements. Some clones are lacking; in checked studies, under half of them reflect an unresolved V gene, and why the rest are absent is not known. The sample contains roughly 10,000 clones, 66% of them found a single time. Roughly a quarter of the sample is taken by the ten largest. This clone is labeled medium-sized (0.01 to 0.1%). The clone's antigen remains unknown. Base qualities are not recorded, but no much larger clone differs from it by a single base.

The chain is encoded by TRBV7-9 joined to TRBJ2-7; 5 matching bases give a weak D call of TRBD2. Here the sequenced sample was CD4+ or CD8+ T cells sorted from blood, taken in a trial of the OX40 agonist ivuxolimab. This clonotype was sampled from an adult with an advanced solid tumor such as melanoma, head and neck, liver or kidney cancer. The bases read TGTGCCAGCAGTTCCAATGGACGGACTTGGGACTACGAGCAGTACTTC. This codes for CASSSNGRTWDYEQYF.